The 29 T cell receptor beta chains presented below share a single source sample, sequenced in a study of control samples from healthy donors and cancer patients. This table comes from immunoSEQ multiplex PCR, and its TCRdb copy is limited to in-frame clones, with some not included. Of fewer than 110,000 clones in the sample, 80% to 90% were seen once. Sequencing was carried out using blood. These TCRs come from a man younger than 45 in good health.

This chain connects TRBV7-9 to TRBJ2-7, with a weak D call TRBD2 (5 bases). The V gene's germline CDR1 is SEHNR and CDR2 FQNEAQ (reference sequence). This CDR3 has 14 amino acids. The V and J ends lost 3 bases and 0 bases respectively, with 9 bases between them. The CDR3 DNA reads TGTGCCAGCAGCTTTCCGGACTCCTCCTACGAGCAGTACTTC. This sequence encodes CASSFPDSSYEQYF.

The chain couples TRBV28 to TRBJ1-2; perhaps TRBD1 as D (6 bases). Germline loops: CDR1 MDHEN, CDR2 SYDVKM. This CDR3 region has 17 residues. The V end lost 3 bases, the J end lost 2 bases, and 19 bases lay between the germline ends. The CDR3: CASSFLGGGGANYGYTF. CDR3 bases: TGTGCCAGCAGTTTTTTAGGGGGAGGAGGAGCAAACTATGGCTACACCTTC.

The V gene is TRBV27, the J gene TRBJ1-2; 8 bases agree with TRBD1. CDR1 is MNHEY, CDR2 SMNVEV, per germline (reference sequence). J was trimmed by 0 bases and V by 2 bases; bases with no gene match: 5. The CDR3 runs to 16 residues. CDR3: CASSLRQGLANYGYTF. The CDR3 bases are TGTGCCAGCAGTTTACGACAGGGGCTAGCTAACTATGGCTACACCTTC.

This clone has more than one count but fewer than ten. The rearrangement links TRBV6-5 to TRBJ1-2; D is uncertain. This CDR3 spans 14 amino acids. Trimming took off 3 bases at V and 2 bases at J, with 10 bases between the two ends. Germline V gene data show CDR1 as MNHEY and CDR2 as SVGAGI. This chain's CDR3 is CASSYQRGNYGYTF. Written as DNA, the CDR3 is TGTGCCAGCAGTTATCAGAGAGGGAACTATGGCTACACCTTC.

CDR3 amino acids: CASSSGTTPNEQFF. In DNA, the CDR3 is TGTGCCAGCAGTTCGGGGACAACCCCCAATGAGCAGTTCTTC. The chain combines TRBV6-2 or TRBV6-3 with TRBJ2-1; perhaps TRBD1 as D (6 bases). Trimming removed 4 bases from V and 6 bases from J, with 13 bases in between. This CDR3 has 14 residues. Per germline, CDR1 MNHEY and CDR2 SVGEGT.

V gene TRBV19 combines with J gene TRBJ2-1, with D tentatively TRBD2 (7 bases). This CDR3 region has 16 residues. Germline V CDR1 and CDR2: LNHDA, SQIVND (reference sequence). The V and J ends lost 5 bases and 3 bases respectively, with 17 bases between them. The CDR3 bases are TGTGCCAGTAGTCCGTCTGGGGGGGCTGTCTACAATGAGCAGTTCTTC. As protein: CASSPSGGAVYNEQFF.

The chain links TRBV13 to TRBJ1-5, with a weak D call TRBD1 (6 bases). This CDR3 comprises 14 residues. V was clipped by 5 bases and J by 4 bases, with 12 bases between them. Germline CDR1 is PRHDT and CDR2 is FYEKMQ (reference sequence). The chain's CDR3 is CASSPTQGNQPQHF. CDR3 DNA: TGTGCCAGCAGCCCGACACAGGGAAATCAGCCCCAGCATTTT.

The rearrangement links TRBV3-1 (or the pseudogene TRBV3-2) to TRBJ1-1; D call uncertain. The V and J ends lost 1 base and 4 bases respectively, with 16 bases between them. From germline, CDR1 is LGHDT and CDR2 YNNKEL (reference sequence). The CDR3 is 16 amino acids. The CDR3 nucleotides read TGTGCCAGCAGCCAAGGTGATGACCGACGAGGCACTGAAGCTTTCTTT. As protein: CASSQGDDRRGTEAFF.

This clone was seen just once. The CDR3 loop reads CASSAHQRRASYEQYF. CDR3 DNA: TGTGCCAGCAGTGCCCATCAGCGGAGGGCCTCCTACGAGCAGTACTTC. The chain has TRBV6-1 and TRBJ2-7; tentative D call: TRBD2 (6 bases). CDR1 MNHNS and CDR2 SASEGT come from the germline V gene. The V gene lost 4 bases and the J gene lost 0 bases, with 16 bases spanning the gap. This CDR3 comprises 16 residues.

The chain recombines TRBV28 with TRBJ1-1, with D unresolved. CDR3 length: 18 residues. V was pared by 1 base and J by 3 bases, with 21 bases between. Germline lookup yields CDR1 MDHEN and CDR2 SYDVKM. CDR3 protein: CASSLFIVPSLRDTEAFF. The CDR3 nucleotides are TGTGCCAGCAGTTTATTTATAGTTCCTTCCCTGAGGGACACTGAAGCTTTCTTT.

The V gene is TRBV30, the J gene TRBJ1-5; no clear D. This CDR3 is built from 16 residues. Germline CDR1 reads GTSNPN; CDR2 reads SVGIG (reference sequence). V was pared by 0 bases and J by 0 bases, with 12 bases between. The CDR3 sequence: CAWSVGGPHSNQPQHF. The DNA of the CDR3 is TGTGCCTGGAGTGTAGGAGGACCGCATAGCAATCAGCCCCAGCATTTT.

This rearrangement joins TRBV4-2 to TRBJ2-1; TRBD2 matches at 9 bases. Germline-derived CDR1 and CDR2 are LGHNA and YNFKEQ. Losses at the gene ends were 3 bases for V and 5 bases for J; bases not matched to a gene: 2. The CDR3 runs to 14 residues. CDR3 in amino acids: CASSHLAGNNEQFF. CDR3 in DNA: TGTGCCAGCAGCCACCTAGCGGGAAACAATGAGCAGTTCTTC.

This clone has more than one count but fewer than ten. This chain connects TRBV6-2 or TRBV6-3 to TRBJ2-7; D is uncertain. The CDR3 totals 15 residues. Between the trimmed V and J ends, which lost 2 bases and 0 bases, there was a span of 11 bases. CDR1 and CDR2 from the germline V gene are MNHEY and SVGEGT. This CDR3 reads CASSYILESSYEQYF. The DNA of the CDR3 is TGTGCCAGCAGTTACATTCTGGAGAGCTCCTACGAGCAGTACTTC.

The chain uses TRBV5-5 and TRBJ1-2; 7 bases map to TRBD1. Germline V gene data show CDR1 as SGHKS and CDR2 as YYEKEE (reference sequence). The CDR3 has 13 residues. Trimming at V came to 2 bases and at J to 8 bases, leaving 6 bases not matched to a gene. The CDR3 region has the DNA TGTGCCAGCAGCTTTTCAGGGGGGAACGGCTACACCTTC. Translating gives CASSFSGGNGYTF.

V is TRBV15 and J is TRBJ2-5, with unresolved D. Trimming left V 0 bases short and J 11 bases short, with 13 bases between. The germline gives CDR1 LNHNV, CDR2 YYDKDF (reference sequence). This CDR3 is built from 13 residues. The CDR3 sequence: CATSRDLGVRQYF. In DNA form, the CDR3 reads TGTGCCACCAGCAGAGATCTCGGCGTTCGGCAGTACTTC.

This chain uses TRBV9 with TRBJ2-7; no clear D. Per germline, CDR1 SGDLS and CDR2 YYNGEE. This CDR3 contains 13 residues. Trimming took 2 bases from V and 2 from J, leaving 8 bases between them. CDR3 in DNA: TGTGCCAGCAGCGTCCGGCACCCCTACGAGCAGTACGTC. Encoded protein: CASSVRHPYEQYV.

The table lists this clone with a few counts. The CDR3 here is CASSSVGPSGIGTGELFF. The CDR3 DNA sequence: TGCGCCAGCAGCTCGGTTGGGCCTAGCGGGATCGGCACCGGGGAGCTGTTTTTT. The J gene is TRBJ2-2, the V gene TRBV5-1; 9 positions match TRBD2. The CDR3 contains 18 residues. Trimming removed 3 bases from V and 4 bases from J; junction bases left unmatched: 13. Germline loops: CDR1 SGHRS, CDR2 YFSETQ.

The V and J genes are TRBV14 and TRBJ1-6; 7 positions match TRBD1. Germline V gene lookup returns CDR1 SGHDN and CDR2 FVKESK. Trimming cost V 5 bases and J 4 bases; bases outside gene matches: 5. The CDR3 is 15 amino acids. CDR3 in amino acids: CASSFRDRYNSPLHF. In DNA form, the CDR3 reads TGTGCCAGCAGCTTTCGGGACAGATATAATTCACCCCTCCACTTT.

The V gene is TRBV21-1, the J gene TRBJ2-3; the table's D call, TRBD1, was not checked against the DNA. TRBV21-1 has pseudogene status. The CDR3 runs to 16 residues. This CDR3 reads CASSLTDTRFTDTQYF. The DNA for the CDR3 is TGTGCCAGCAGCTTAACGGACACGCGGTTCACAGATACGCAGTATTTT.

The chain carries TRBV3-1 (or the pseudogene TRBV3-2) and TRBJ2-6, with a possible D match to TRBD1 (5 bases). Germline values: CDR1 LGHDT, CDR2 YNNKEL (reference sequence). The V gene lost 3 bases and the J gene lost 3 bases, with 15 bases spanning the gap. This CDR3 contains 17 residues. The CDR3 region is CASSHRTMAYGANVLTF. The CDR3 nucleotides are TGTGCCAGCAGCCATAGGACAATGGCTTATGGGGCCAACGTCCTGACTTTC.

In this sample, this clone turned up once. The chain links TRBV29-1 to TRBJ1-3; D unclear. V was trimmed by 7 bases and J by 1 base, leaving 8 bases between them. The CDR3 extends over 12 amino acids. CDR1 is SQVTM and CDR2 is ANQGSEA in the germline V gene. CDR3 coding DNA: TGCAGCGCGAGCGTATCTGGAAACACCATATATTTT. Translating gives CSASVSGNTIYF.

The rearrangement uses TRBV6-2 or TRBV6-3 and TRBJ1-1; D unclear. The CDR3 sequence is 16 residues long. Germline V lookup: CDR1 MNHEY, CDR2 SVGEGT. V lost 0 bases to trimming and J lost 0 bases, with 11 bases between them. CDR3 region: CASSYSEGSMNTEAFF. In nucleotides, the CDR3 is TGTGCCAGCAGTTACTCTGAGGGCAGCATGAACACTGAAGCTTTCTTT.

The rearrangement joins TRBV4-2 to TRBJ2-2, with a possible D match to TRBD2 (6 bases). Germline V gene lookup returns CDR1 LGHNA and CDR2 YNFKEQ. The CDR3 covers 14 residues. The V gene lost 6 bases and the J gene lost 1 base, with 9 bases spanning the gap. CDR3 loop: CASSRLGNTGELFF. The CDR3 DNA sequence: TGTGCCAGCAGTCGACTAGGGAACACCGGGGAGCTGTTTTTT.

As DNA, the CDR3 is TGTGCCAGCAGCTTGCGATCCTTGGGGTATAACACTGAAGCTTTCTTT. Translated: CASSLRSLGYNTEAFF. The chain is built from TRBV5-8 and TRBJ1-1; D gene unclear. The CDR3 has 16 residues. The germline CDR1 and CDR2 sequences are SGHTS and YDEGEE. The V and J ends lost 1 base and 2 bases respectively, with 15 bases between them.

In its sample, this clone was seen many times. The V and J genes are TRBV10-1 and TRBJ1-4; 7 nucleotides match TRBD1. Losses at the gene ends were 2 bases for V and 4 bases for J; bases not matched to a gene: 4. There are 15 residues in the CDR3. From germline, CDR1 is WNHNN and CDR2 SYGVQD (reference sequence). The CDR3 loop is CASSENRDSNEKLFF. The CDR3 DNA is TGCGCCAGCAGTGAGAACCGGGACAGTAATGAAAAACTGTTTTTT.

The chain carries TRBV18 and TRBJ2-3; maybe TRBD1 (5 bases). The CDR3 length is 17 residues. Germline V CDR1 and CDR2: KGHSH, LQKENI. Trimming removed 3 bases at V and 3 bases at J, with 19 bases between. The chain's CDR3 is CASSPRGGAHPTDTQYF. The DNA for the CDR3 is TGTGCCAGCTCACCCCGTGGTGGGGCCCATCCGACAGATACGCAGTATTTT. Combining the CDR3 with reference TRBV18 and TRBJ2-3 gives the whole variable domain NAGVMQNPRHLVRRRGQEARLRCSPMKGHSHVYWYRQLPEEGLKFMVYLQKENIIDESGMPKERFSAEFPKEGPSILRIQQVVRGDSAAYFCASSPRGGAHPTDTQYFGPGTRLTVL.

This clone was picked up one time. This sequence joins TRBV7-9 and TRBJ1-6, with unresolved D. Germline CDR1 and CDR2: SEHNR and FQNEAQ (reference sequence). Trimming stripped 5 bases from V and 4 bases from J, with 9 bases between. The CDR3 has 14 amino acids. CDR3 DNA: TGTGCCAGCAGCCAAGACATGTATAATTCACCCCTCCACTTT. Translating gives CASSQDMYNSPLHF.

The chain carries TRBV5-6 and TRBJ2-5; possibly TRBD2 for D (6 bases). Between the trimmed V and J ends, which lost 0 bases and 4 bases, there was a span of 10 bases. This CDR3 region has 14 residues. Germline values: CDR1 SGHDT, CDR2 YYEEEE. The CDR3 region is CASSLVSGGETQYF. CDR3 sequence (DNA): TGTGCCAGCAGCTTGGTTTCCGGGGGAGAGACCCAGTACTTC. The variable domain in full, with the rest retrieved from reference TRBV5-6 and TRBJ2-5, is DAGVTQSPTHLIKTRGQQVTLRCSPKSGHDTVSWYQQALGQGPQFIFQYYEEEERQRGNFPDRFSGHQFPNYSSELNVNALLLGDSALYLCASSLVSGGETQYFGPGTRLLVL.

V gene TRBV5-6 combines with J gene TRBJ2-5; no clear D. CDR3 size: 11 residues. V lost 4 bases to trimming and J lost 4 bases, with 5 bases between them. Per the germline V gene, CDR1 is SGHDT and CDR2 is YYEEEE. This CDR3 is CASSLRETQYF. The DNA of the CDR3 is TGTGCCAGCAGCCTGAGAGAGACCCAGTACTTC.